The 4 T cell receptor beta chains below all came from one sample that was sequenced in a study of blood T cell repertoires in COVID-19. Clones were read by immunoSEQ multiplex PCR, and TCRdb kept only the in-frame ones, dropping some. This sample has nearly 350,000 clones; 88% occur once, and the top ten carry just under 7.5%. Sequencing input: peripheral blood. The source is a woman aged 70 to 79 with COVID-19, enrolled during active disease.

The chain combines TRBV5-1 with TRBJ2-3, with D perhaps TRBD2 (6 bases). CDR3 length: 14 residues. Per the germline V gene, CDR1 is SGHRS and CDR2 is YFSETQ. V gave up 2 bases and J gave up 5 bases, with 12 bases separating them. The CDR3 sequence is CASSFGGIQDTQYF. The CDR3 bases are TGCGCCAGCAGCTTCGGGGGTATACAAGATACGCAGTATTTT.

The V and J genes are TRBV7-9 and TRBJ2-5; 9 bases fit TRBD1. V trimming: 4 bases; J trimming: 2 bases; junction bases outside the gene matches: 2. CDR1 SEHNR and CDR2 FQNEAQ come from the germline V gene (reference sequence). The CDR3 spans 14 residues. Here the CDR3 reads CASSWDRAQETQYF. CDR3 in DNA: TGTGCCAGCAGCTGGGACAGGGCTCAAGAGACCCAGTACTTC.

The chain has TRBV6-5 and TRBJ1-1; no reliable D call. Germline CDR1 is MNHEY and CDR2 is SVGAGI. The V end lost 4 bases, the J end lost 4 bases, and 16 bases lay between the germline ends. The CDR3 covers 15 residues. The CDR3 spells CASSSRVGGITEAFF. CDR3 DNA: TGTGCCAGCAGTTCGAGAGTTGGAGGGATCACTGAAGCTTTCTTT.

The chain uses TRBV11-2 and TRBJ2-7, with D possibly being TRBD1 (6 bases). Germline V gene sequence: CDR1 SGHAT, CDR2 FQNNGV. V was clipped by 5 bases and J by 0 bases, with 14 bases between them. This CDR3 has 15 amino acids. CDR3 residues: CASSASTGRSYEQYF. Here the CDR3 DNA reads TGTGCCAGCAGCGCGTCGACAGGCCGCTCCTACGAGCAGTACTTC.